The TCR beta chain described here comes from a study of Ad26.COV2.S vaccination and SARS-CoV-2 variants. Whole-study findings and limits: Considerable breadth of spike-specific CD8+ and CD4+ T cell responses has reportedly been documented following vaccination. Vaccine recipients showed a spike-specific TCR breadth that was higher than in placebo recipients. From the TCR breadth and depth analyses, total T cell responses may have been underestimated.

Repertoires were generated with immunoSEQ multiplex PCR, while TCRdb's copy carries only in-frame clones and drops some. The sample carries 350,000 to 450,000 clones, just over 90% recorded once. Trimming cost V 6 bases and J 3 bases, with 10 bases left between them. The CDR3 is 13 amino acids. Germline V gene sequence: CDR1 MNHNY, CDR2 SVGAGI (reference sequence). As to this clone: Antigen specificity is unknown.

Sequences were derived from peripheral blood, sampled after recovery from COVID-19. This sequence was found in a human donor who had recovered from COVID-19. This chain connects TRBV6-6 to TRBJ2-3; D gene unclear. DNA for the CDR3: TGTGCCAGCAGCTCCCATGAAACAGATACGCAGTATTTT. Residues: CASSSHETDTQYF.